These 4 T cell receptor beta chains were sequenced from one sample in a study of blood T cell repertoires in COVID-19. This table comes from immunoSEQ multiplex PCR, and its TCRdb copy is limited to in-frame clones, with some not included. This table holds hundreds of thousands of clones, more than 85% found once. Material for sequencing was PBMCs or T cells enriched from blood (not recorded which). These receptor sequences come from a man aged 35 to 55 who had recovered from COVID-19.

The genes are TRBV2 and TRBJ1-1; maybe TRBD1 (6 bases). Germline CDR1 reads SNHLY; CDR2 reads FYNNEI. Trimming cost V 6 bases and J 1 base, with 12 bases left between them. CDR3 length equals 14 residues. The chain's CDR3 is CASSGQSKNTEAFF. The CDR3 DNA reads TGTGCCAGCAGCGGACAGAGTAAGAACACTGAAGCTTTCTTT.

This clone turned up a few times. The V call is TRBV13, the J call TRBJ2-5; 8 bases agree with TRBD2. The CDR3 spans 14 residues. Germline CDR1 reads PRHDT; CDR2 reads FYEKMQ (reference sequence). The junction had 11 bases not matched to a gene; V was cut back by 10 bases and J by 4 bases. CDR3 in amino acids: CATSTSVGLETQYF. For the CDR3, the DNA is TGTGCCACTTCGACTAGCGTGGGACTAGAGACCCAGTACTTC.

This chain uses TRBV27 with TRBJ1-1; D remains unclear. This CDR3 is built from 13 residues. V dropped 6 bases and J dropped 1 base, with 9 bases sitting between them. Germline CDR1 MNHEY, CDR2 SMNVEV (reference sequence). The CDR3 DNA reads TGTGCCAGCAGCTTTCAGTGGAACACTGAAGCTTTCTTT. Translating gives CASSFQWNTEAFF.

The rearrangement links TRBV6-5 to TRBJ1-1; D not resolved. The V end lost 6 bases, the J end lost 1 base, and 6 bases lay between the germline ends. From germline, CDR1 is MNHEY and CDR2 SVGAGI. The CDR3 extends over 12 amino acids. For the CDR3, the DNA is TGTGCCAGCAGGAGTGGGAACACTGAAGCTTTCTTT. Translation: CASRSGNTEAFF.